This entry lists 8 T cell receptor beta chains sequenced from one sample in a study of immune evolution from preneoplasia to lung adenocarcinoma (dated by TCRdb to about 2021). Library generation was performed with the immunoSEQ multiplex PCR assay. TCRdb retrieved this table from immuneACCESS and kept in-frame rearrangements only. Not all clones are present; in checked studies, unresolved V genes account for under half, and no reason is known for the remainder. This sample holds 8,000 to 8,500 clones; 82% were observed only once. In total, the top ten clones hold 2.5% to 3.5% of the sample. Sequencing was carried out using FFPE minimally invasive lung adenocarcinoma tissue. The sample's cell subset or site label, in plain terms: micro-invasive lung adenocarcinoma (MIA). The receptors originated from a person aged 70 to 85 with lung adenocarcinoma.

V and J are TRBV7-9 and TRBJ2-1; D is ambiguous. CDR3 length: 13 amino acids. Looked up from germline, CDR1 is SEHNR and CDR2 is FQNEAQ (reference sequence). V lost 4 bases to trimming and J lost 6 bases, with 10 bases between them. In DNA form, the CDR3 reads TGTGCCAGCAGCTCGTTCAGACTCAATGAGCAGTTCTTC. Translation gives CASSSFRLNEQFF.

This chain links TRBV7-2 with TRBJ2-2; D might be TRBD1 (6 bases). In germline, CDR1 is SGHTA, CDR2 FQGNSA. Deletions cut 4 bases from V and 5 bases from J, with 8 bases between. The CDR3 has 13 amino acids. The CDR3 DNA reads TGTGCCAGCAGCTACAGGGAAACCGGGGAGCTGTTTTTT. Its translation is CASSYRETGELFF.

V and J are TRBV18 and TRBJ2-6; 10 nucleotides match TRBD1. Trimming took 6 bases from V and 0 from J; bases not matched to a gene: 8. Germline loops: CDR1 KGHSH, CDR2 LQKENI. This CDR3 comprises 18 residues. Here the CDR3 reads CASSQTGTGDSGANVLTF. Here the CDR3 DNA reads TGTGCCAGCTCCCAAACCGGGACAGGGGACTCTGGGGCCAACGTCCTGACTTTC.

This clone was seen only once. V and J are TRBV7-9 and TRBJ2-1, with TRBD2 matching 12 bases. Germline V gene data show CDR1 as SEHNR and CDR2 as FQNEAQ (reference sequence). The ends lost 4 bases at V and 4 bases at J; junction bases unmatched: 11. The CDR3 contains 18 residues. In nucleotides, the CDR3 is TGTGCCAGCAGCTCAGGGAGACTAGCGGGAGCAGGGTACAATGAGCAGTTCTTC. This sequence encodes CASSSGRLAGAGYNEQFF. The variable domain in full, with the rest retrieved from reference TRBV7-9 and TRBJ2-1, is DTGVSQNPRHKITKRGQNVTFRCDPISEHNRLYWYRQTLGQGPEFLTYFQNEAQLEKSRLLSDRFSAERPKGSFSTLEIQRTEQGDSAMYLCASSSGRLAGAGYNEQFFGPGTRLTVL.

The chain has TRBV6-1 and TRBJ2-2, with unresolved D. CDR3 length equals 16 residues. Trimming cost V 2 bases and J 4 bases, with 14 bases left between them. The germline V gene encodes CDR1 MNHNS and CDR2 SASEGT. CDR3 amino acids: CASSERIGSRTGELFF. The CDR3 DNA reads TGTGCCAGCAGTGAACGGATCGGGTCTCGCACCGGGGAGCTGTTTTTT.

The rearrangement links TRBV14 to TRBJ2-1; 11 nucleotides line up with TRBD2. This CDR3 contains 14 residues. Germline V gene sequence: CDR1 SGHDN, CDR2 FVKESK. V dropped 6 bases and J dropped 6; count of bases not matched to a gene: 4. As DNA, the CDR3 is TGTGCCAGCAGTGAACTAGCGGGAGTCAATGAGCAGTTCTTC. The encoded protein is CASSELAGVNEQFF.

This clone was counted a single time. The chain employs TRBV5-6 and TRBJ2-7, with D perhaps being TRBD1 or TRBD2 (5 bases each). The CDR3 extends over 17 amino acids. The germline CDR1 and CDR2 sequences are SGHDT and YYEEEE. V was shortened by 3 bases and J by 0 bases, with 19 bases between the two germline ends. This chain's CDR3 is CASSWGQGRTSSYEQYF. The CDR3 coding sequence is TGTGCCAGCAGCTGGGGCCAGGGACGGACGAGCTCCTACGAGCAGTACTTC.

The chain employs TRBV5-1 and TRBJ2-7, with a tentative D call TRBD1 (5 bases). The germline V gene has CDR1 SGHRS and CDR2 YFSETQ. The V end was cut by 8 bases, the J end by 2 bases, with 11 bases between. This CDR3 is 12 amino acids long. The CDR3 here is CARFDSTYEQYF. CDR3 DNA: TGCGCCAGATTCGACAGTACCTACGAGCAGTACTTC.